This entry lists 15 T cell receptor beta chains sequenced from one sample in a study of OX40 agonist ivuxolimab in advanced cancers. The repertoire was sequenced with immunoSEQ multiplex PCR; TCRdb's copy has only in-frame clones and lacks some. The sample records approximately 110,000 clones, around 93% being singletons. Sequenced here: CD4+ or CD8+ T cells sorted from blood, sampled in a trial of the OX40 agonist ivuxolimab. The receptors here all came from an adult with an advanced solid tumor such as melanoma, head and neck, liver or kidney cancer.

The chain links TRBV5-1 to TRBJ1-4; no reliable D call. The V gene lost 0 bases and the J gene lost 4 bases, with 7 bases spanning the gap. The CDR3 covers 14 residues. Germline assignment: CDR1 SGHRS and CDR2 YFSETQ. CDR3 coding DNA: TGCGCCAGCAGCTTGGCCGGGAGTAATGAAAAACTGTTTTTT. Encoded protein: CASSLAGSNEKLFF.

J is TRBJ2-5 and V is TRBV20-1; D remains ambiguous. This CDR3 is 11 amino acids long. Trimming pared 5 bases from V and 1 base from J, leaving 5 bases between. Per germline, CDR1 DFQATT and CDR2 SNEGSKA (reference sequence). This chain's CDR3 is CSAAPQETQYF. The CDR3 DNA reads TGCAGTGCTGCCCCCCAAGAGACCCAGTACTTC.

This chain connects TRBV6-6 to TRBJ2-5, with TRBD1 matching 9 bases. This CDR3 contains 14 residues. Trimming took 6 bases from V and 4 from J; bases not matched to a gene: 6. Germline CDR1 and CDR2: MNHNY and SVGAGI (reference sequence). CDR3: CASSRGQGLETQYF. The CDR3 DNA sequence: TGTGCCAGCAGCCGGGGACAGGGCTTAGAGACCCAGTACTTC.

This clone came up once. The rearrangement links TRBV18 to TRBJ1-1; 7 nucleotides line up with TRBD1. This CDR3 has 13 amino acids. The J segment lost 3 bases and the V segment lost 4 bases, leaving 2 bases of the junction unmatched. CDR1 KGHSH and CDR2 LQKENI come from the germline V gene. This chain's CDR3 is CASSHDRDTEAFF. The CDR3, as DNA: TGTGCCAGCTCACACGACAGGGACACTGAAGCTTTCTTT.

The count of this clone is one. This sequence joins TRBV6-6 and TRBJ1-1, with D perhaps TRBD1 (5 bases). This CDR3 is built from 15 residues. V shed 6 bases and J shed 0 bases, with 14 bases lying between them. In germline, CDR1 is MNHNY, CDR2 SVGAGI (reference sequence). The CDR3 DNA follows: TGTGCCAGCAGCCACAGGAGTGGTCTGAACACTGAAGCTTTCTTT. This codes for CASSHRSGLNTEAFF.

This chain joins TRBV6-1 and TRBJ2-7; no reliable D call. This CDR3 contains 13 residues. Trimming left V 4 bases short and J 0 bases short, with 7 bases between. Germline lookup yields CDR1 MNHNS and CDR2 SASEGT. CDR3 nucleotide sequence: TGTGCCAGCAGTGTAGCCAGCTCCTACGAGCAGTACTTC. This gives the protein CASSVASSYEQYF.

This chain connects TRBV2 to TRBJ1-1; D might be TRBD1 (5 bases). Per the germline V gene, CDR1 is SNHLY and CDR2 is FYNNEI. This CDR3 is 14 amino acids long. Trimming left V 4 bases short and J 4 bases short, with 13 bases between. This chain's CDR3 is CASSVDPGGTEAFF. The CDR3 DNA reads TGTGCCAGCAGTGTGGATCCCGGGGGCACTGAAGCTTTCTTT.

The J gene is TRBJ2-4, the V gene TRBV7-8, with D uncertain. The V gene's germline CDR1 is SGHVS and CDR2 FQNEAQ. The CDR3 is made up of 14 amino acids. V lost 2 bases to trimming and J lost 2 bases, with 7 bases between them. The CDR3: CASSLKVSKNIQYF. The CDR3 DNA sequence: TGTGCCAGCAGCTTAAAAGTTTCCAAAAACATTCAGTACTTC.

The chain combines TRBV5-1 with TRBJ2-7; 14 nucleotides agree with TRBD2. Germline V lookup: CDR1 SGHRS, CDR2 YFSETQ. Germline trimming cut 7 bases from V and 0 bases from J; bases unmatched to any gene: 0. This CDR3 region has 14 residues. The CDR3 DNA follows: TGCGCCAGCGGACTAGCGGGGGGCTCCTACGAGCAGTACTTC. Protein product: CASGLAGGSYEQYF.

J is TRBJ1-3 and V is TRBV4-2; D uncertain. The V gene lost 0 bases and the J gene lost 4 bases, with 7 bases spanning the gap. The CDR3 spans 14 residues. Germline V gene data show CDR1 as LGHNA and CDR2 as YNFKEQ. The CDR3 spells CASSQDRRGNTIYF. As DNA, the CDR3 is TGTGCCAGCAGCCAAGACCGTAGGGGAAACACCATATATTTT.

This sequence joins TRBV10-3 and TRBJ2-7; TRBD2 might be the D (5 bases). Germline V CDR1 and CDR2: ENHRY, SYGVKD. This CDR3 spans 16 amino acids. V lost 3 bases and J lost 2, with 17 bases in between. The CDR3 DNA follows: TGTGCCATCAGTGACCCACGGCGGGCCGACGCCTACGAGCAGTACTTC. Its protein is CAISDPRRADAYEQYF.

The CDR3 sequence: CASSLYPDNTNTGELFF. In DNA, the CDR3 is TGTGCCAGCAGCTTGTATCCGGACAACACGAACACCGGGGAGCTGTTTTTT. The chain is built from TRBV5-6 and TRBJ2-2; possibly TRBD1 for D (5 bases). The germline CDR1 and CDR2 sequences are SGHDT and YYEEEE. Trimming took 1 base from V and 0 from J, leaving 13 bases between them. This CDR3 region has 17 residues.

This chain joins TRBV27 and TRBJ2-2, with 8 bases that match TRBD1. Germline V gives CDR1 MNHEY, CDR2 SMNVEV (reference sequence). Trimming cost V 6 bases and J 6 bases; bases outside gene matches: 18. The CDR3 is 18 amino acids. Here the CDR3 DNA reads TGTGCCAGCAGACTTGGCCAGGGGGCCCTAGGCCTTCCCGGGGAGCTGTTTTTT. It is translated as CASRLGQGALGLPGELFF.

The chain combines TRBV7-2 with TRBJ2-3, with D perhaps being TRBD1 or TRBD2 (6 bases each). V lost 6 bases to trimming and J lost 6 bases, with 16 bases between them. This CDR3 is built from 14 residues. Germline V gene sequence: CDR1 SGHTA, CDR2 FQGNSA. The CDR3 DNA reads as TGTGCCAGCAGGGAGGGGGGATCAAGGGATACGCAGTATTTT. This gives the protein CASREGGSRDTQYF. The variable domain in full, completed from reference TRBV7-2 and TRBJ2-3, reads GAGVSQSPSNKVTEKGKDVELRCDPISGHTALYWYRQSLGQGLEFLIYFQGNSAPDKSGLPSDRFSAERTGGSVSTLTIQRTQQEDSAVYLCASREGGSRDTQYFGPGTRLTVL.

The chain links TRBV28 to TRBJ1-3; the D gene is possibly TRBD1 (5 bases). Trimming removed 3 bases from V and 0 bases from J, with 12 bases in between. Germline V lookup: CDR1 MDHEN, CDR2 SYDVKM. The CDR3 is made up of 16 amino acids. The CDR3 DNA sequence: TGTGCCAGCAGTTTTATTCGGGACCTCTCTGGAAACACCATATATTTT. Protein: CASSFIRDLSGNTIYF. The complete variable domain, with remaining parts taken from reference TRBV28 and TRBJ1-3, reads DVKVTQSSRYLVKRTGEKVFLECVQDMDHENMFWYRQDPGLGLRLIYFSYDVKMKEKGDIPEGYSVSREKKERFSLILESASTNQTSMYLCASSFIRDLSGNTIYFGEGSWLTVV.